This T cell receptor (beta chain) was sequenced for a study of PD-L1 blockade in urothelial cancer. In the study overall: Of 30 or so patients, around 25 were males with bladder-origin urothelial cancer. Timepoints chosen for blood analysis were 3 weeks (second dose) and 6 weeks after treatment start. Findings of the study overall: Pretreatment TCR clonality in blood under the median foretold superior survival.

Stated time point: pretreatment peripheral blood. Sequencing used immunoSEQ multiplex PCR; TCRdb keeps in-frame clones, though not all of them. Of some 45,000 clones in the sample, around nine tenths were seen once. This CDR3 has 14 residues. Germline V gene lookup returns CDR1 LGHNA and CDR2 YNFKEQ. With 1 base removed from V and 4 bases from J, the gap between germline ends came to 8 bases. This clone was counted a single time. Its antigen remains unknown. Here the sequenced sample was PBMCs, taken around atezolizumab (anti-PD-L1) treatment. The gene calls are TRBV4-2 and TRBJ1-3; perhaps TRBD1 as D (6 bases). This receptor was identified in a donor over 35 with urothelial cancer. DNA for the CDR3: TGTGCCAGCAGCCAAGGCCAGGGGGGAAACACCATATATTTT. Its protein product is CASSQGQGGNTIYF.